The entry that follows covers one TCR beta chain sequence. Its antigen is not known. Primers for the PCR totalled 60 Vbeta and 13 Jbeta. Profiled with immunoSEQ multiplex PCR; TCRdb holds only in-frame clones, not every one. The sample lists 95,000 to 100,000 clones, over 8% occurring once. The data originate from a study of cytomegalovirus exposure and HLA in healthy donors. Study results and limitations: Researchers reported from a later analysis that most CMV-associated TCR beta chains appeared HLA-restricted.

The CDR3 contains 15 residues. V shed 3 bases and J shed 7 bases, with 18 bases lying between them. Germline lookup yields CDR1 MDHEN and CDR2 SYDVKM. The clonotype was recovered from a man aged 50 to 60 in good health and CMV-seropositive. This sequence joins TRBV28 and TRBJ1-2; maybe TRBD1 (6 bases). Specimen: PBMCs. DNA of the CDR3: TGTGCCAGCAGTTTGTCATTTGGGGGGGCTCGTGGCTACACCTTC. Translated: CASSLSFGGARGYTF.